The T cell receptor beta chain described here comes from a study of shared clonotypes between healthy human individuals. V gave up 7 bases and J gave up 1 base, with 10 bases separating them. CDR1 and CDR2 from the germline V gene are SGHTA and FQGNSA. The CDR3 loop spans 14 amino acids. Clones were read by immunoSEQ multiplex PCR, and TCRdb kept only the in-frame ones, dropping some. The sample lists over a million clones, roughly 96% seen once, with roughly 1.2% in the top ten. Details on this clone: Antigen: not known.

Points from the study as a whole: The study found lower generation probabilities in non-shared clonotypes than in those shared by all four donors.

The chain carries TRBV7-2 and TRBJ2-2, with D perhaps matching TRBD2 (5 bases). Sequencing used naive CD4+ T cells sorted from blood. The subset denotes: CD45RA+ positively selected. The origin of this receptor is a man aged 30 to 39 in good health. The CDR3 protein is CASTRGGNTGELFF. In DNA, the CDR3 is TGTGCCAGCACCCGCGGAGGGAACACCGGGGAGCTGTTTTTT.